This is a list of T cell receptor beta chains from one sample in a study of blood T cell repertoires in COVID-19. Sequenced by immunoSEQ multiplex PCR; TCRdb stores in-frame clones only, minus some. The sample yields 250,000 or so clones, roughly 90% seen once. The specimen sequenced was PBMCs or T cells enriched from blood (not recorded which). These TCRs come from a man aged 35-49 years who had been exposed to COVID-19. Each CDR3 is given with its conserved first and last residue. The D gene is left open where the match is weak. The listing skips clone size in some rows; elsewhere it reads once, few, many or a size class.

CDR3aa: CASSQTNTGELFF
CDR3nt: TGTGCCAGTAGTCAAACGAACACCGGGGAGCTGTTTTTT
v_gene: TRBV19
len: 13
j_gene: TRBJ2-2
abundance: few
d_gene: .

CDR3aa: CASSFGTAIYNSPLHF
CDR3nt: TGTGCCAGCAGTTTCGGGACAGCTATCTATAATTCACCCCTCCACTTT
v_gene: TRBV27
len: 16
j_gene: TRBJ1-6
abundance: .
d_gene: TRBD1

CDR3aa: CASSLSELKTGRDYGYTF
CDR3nt: TGTGCCAGCAGCTTGTCCGAACTAAAGACAGGGAGAGACTATGGCTACACCTTC
v_gene: TRBV7-9
len: 18
j_gene: TRBJ1-2
abundance: .
d_gene: TRBD1

CDR3aa: CAWIPRGGLSYEQYF
CDR3nt: TGTGCCTGGATCCCCCGGGGGGGCCTCTCCTACGAGCAGTACTTC
v_gene: TRBV30
len: 15
j_gene: TRBJ2-7
abundance: once
d_gene: TRBD2

CDR3aa: CASSLTLTATEAFF
CDR3nt: TGCGCCAGCAGCTTGACGCTCACAGCCACTGAAGCTTTCTTT
v_gene: TRBV5-1
len: 14
j_gene: TRBJ1-1
abundance: once
d_gene: .

CDR3aa: CATSGGHRTTGELFF
CDR3nt: TGTGCCACCAGCGGCGGACATAGGACCACCGGGGAGCTGTTTTTT
v_gene: TRBV15
len: 15
j_gene: TRBJ2-2
abundance: .
d_gene: .

CDR3aa: CASSQAELRYF
CDR3nt: TGTGCCAGCAGCCAAGCCGAGCTCCGGTACTTC
v_gene: TRBV3-1/TRBV3-2
len: 11
j_gene: TRBJ2-7
abundance: .
d_gene: .

CDR3aa: CASSTSGRNTGELFF
CDR3nt: TGTGCCAGCAGCACTAGCGGGAGGAACACCGGGGAGCTGTTTTTT
v_gene: TRBV9
len: 15
j_gene: TRBJ2-2
abundance: .
d_gene: TRBD2

CDR3aa: CASSLEPGGLRNEQFF
CDR3nt: TGTGCCAGCAGCTTAGAGCCGGGGGGCTTGCGCAATGAGCAGTTCTTC
v_gene: TRBV11-3
len: 16
j_gene: TRBJ2-1
abundance: .
d_gene: .

CDR3aa: CASSLKQGVPYEQYF
CDR3nt: TGTGCCAGCAGCCTCAAACAGGGGGTTCCCTACGAGCAGTACTTC
v_gene: TRBV13
len: 15
j_gene: TRBJ2-7
abundance: few
d_gene: TRBD1

CDR3aa: CASNRGGADTQYF
CDR3nt: TGTGCCAGCAACCGCGGGGGGGCAGATACGCAGTATTTT
v_gene: TRBV7-6
len: 13
j_gene: TRBJ2-3
abundance: .
d_gene: TRBD2

CDR3aa: CSVWTGRLDGYTF
CDR3nt: TGCAGCGTCTGGACAGGGCGGTTGGATGGCTACACCTTC
v_gene: TRBV29-1
len: 13
j_gene: TRBJ1-2
abundance: .
d_gene: TRBD1

CDR3aa: CASSPRQGTTDTQYF
CDR3nt: TGTGCCAGCTCCCCGAGACAGGGAACCACAGATACGCAGTATTTT
v_gene: TRBV18
len: 15
j_gene: TRBJ2-3
abundance: .
d_gene: TRBD1

CDR3aa: CAWTPTGPYGYTF
CDR3nt: TGTGCCTGGACCCCGACAGGGCCCTATGGCTACACCTTC
v_gene: TRBV30
len: 13
j_gene: TRBJ1-2
abundance: .
d_gene: TRBD1

CDR3aa: CASSLLPGFTEAFF
CDR3nt: TGTGCCAGCAGCTTACTTCCGGGGTTCACTGAAGCTTTCTTT
v_gene: TRBV7-3
len: 14
j_gene: TRBJ1-1
abundance: .
d_gene: .

CDR3aa: CASSLGYNSYNEQFF
CDR3nt: TGCGCCAGCAGCTTGGGTTACAACTCCTACAATGAGCAGTTCTTC
v_gene: TRBV5-1
len: 15
j_gene: TRBJ2-1
abundance: .
d_gene: .

CDR3aa: CASSGTSGYEQYF
CDR3nt: TGTGCCAGTTCTGGAACTAGCGGTTACGAGCAGTACTTC
v_gene: TRBV27
len: 13
j_gene: TRBJ2-7
abundance: .
d_gene: TRBD2

CDR3aa: CASSLDWGGLAGDLAEQFF
CDR3nt: TGTGCCAGCAGCTTAGATTGGGGGGGACTAGCGGGAGATTTAGCTGAGCAGTTCTTC
v_gene: TRBV11-2
len: 19
j_gene: TRBJ2-1
abundance: .
d_gene: TRBD2

CDR3aa: CASRPQQASNEKLFF
CDR3nt: TGTGCCAGCAGGCCTCAACAGGCGTCTAATGAAAAACTGTTTTTT
v_gene: TRBV28
len: 15
j_gene: TRBJ1-4
abundance: .
d_gene: .

CDR3aa: CASRDSGRGHNEQFF
CDR3nt: TGTGCCAGTAGGGATAGCGGGAGGGGGCACAATGAGCAGTTCTTC
v_gene: TRBV19
len: 15
j_gene: TRBJ2-1
abundance: .
d_gene: TRBD2

CDR3aa: CASSDSPTDEQFF
CDR3nt: TGCGCCAGCAGTGATTCCCCTACGGATGAGCAGTTCTTC
v_gene: TRBV10-1
len: 13
j_gene: TRBJ2-1
abundance: .
d_gene: .

CDR3aa: CASSPGQGHSPLHF
CDR3nt: TGCGCCAGCAGCCCGGGACAGGGGCATTCACCCCTCCACTTT
v_gene: TRBV5-1
len: 14
j_gene: TRBJ1-6
abundance: .
d_gene: TRBD1

CDR3aa: CASSQVSDRVNNEQFF
CDR3nt: TGTGCCAGCAGCCAAGTTTCCGACAGGGTTAACAATGAGCAGTTCTTC
v_gene: TRBV4-2
len: 16
j_gene: TRBJ2-1
abundance: .
d_gene: TRBD1

CDR3aa: CASTSSSGRADTGELFF
CDR3nt: TGCGCCAGCACGTCCTCTAGCGGGAGGGCCGACACCGGGGAGCTGTTTTTT
v_gene: TRBV5-1
len: 17
j_gene: TRBJ2-2
abundance: few
d_gene: TRBD2

CDR3aa: CASSLVGREQFF
CDR3nt: TGTGCCAGCAGCTTAGTCGGTCGGGAGCAGTTCTTC
v_gene: TRBV11-2
len: 12
j_gene: TRBJ2-1
abundance: .
d_gene: .

CDR3aa: CASSDLGQDTGELFF
CDR3nt: TGCGCCAGCAGTGATTTGGGGCAGGACACCGGGGAGCTGTTTTTT
v_gene: TRBV10-2
len: 15
j_gene: TRBJ2-2
abundance: .
d_gene: .

CDR3aa: CATSSTGYEQYF
CDR3nt: TGTGCCACCAGCAGTACGGGGTACGAGCAGTACTTC
v_gene: TRBV15
len: 12
j_gene: TRBJ2-7
abundance: .
d_gene: .

CDR3aa: CASSSGLASYNEQFF
CDR3nt: TGTGCCAGCAGCTCGGGACTAGCTTCCTACAATGAGCAGTTCTTC
v_gene: TRBV5-6
len: 15
j_gene: TRBJ2-1
abundance: .
d_gene: TRBD2

CDR3aa: CASSQEGQGVSGANVLTF
CDR3nt: TGTGCCAGCAGCCAAGAGGGACAGGGGGTTTCTGGGGCCAACGTCCTGACTTTC
v_gene: TRBV3-1/TRBV3-2
len: 18
j_gene: TRBJ2-6
abundance: .
d_gene: TRBD1

CDR3aa: CASIPGSANYGYTF
CDR3nt: TGTGCCAGCATCCCGGGGTCCGCTAACTATGGCTACACCTTC
v_gene: TRBV7-9
len: 14
j_gene: TRBJ1-2
abundance: .
d_gene: .

CDR3aa: CASSLFSSYEQYF
CDR3nt: TGTGCCAGCAGCTTATTCTCTTCCTACGAGCAGTACTTC
v_gene: TRBV7-9
len: 13
j_gene: TRBJ2-7
abundance: .
d_gene: .

CDR3aa: CASSPATRGLAGAMFF
CDR3nt: TGTGCCAGCAGCCCAGCGACCAGGGGACTAGCGGGAGCGATGTTCTTC
v_gene: TRBV7-2
len: 16
j_gene: TRBJ2-1
abundance: once
d_gene: TRBD2

CDR3aa: CASSAPTSGFQETQYF
CDR3nt: TGTGCCAGCAGCGCCCCCACTAGCGGGTTTCAAGAGACCCAGTACTTC
v_gene: TRBV7-9
len: 16
j_gene: TRBJ2-5
abundance: .
d_gene: TRBD2

CDR3aa: CASSPRGEIQPQHF
CDR3nt: TGTGCCAGCAGCCCCAGGGGGGAAATTCAGCCCCAGCATTTT
v_gene: TRBV7-9
len: 14
j_gene: TRBJ1-5
abundance: .
d_gene: TRBD1

CDR3aa: CASSDTGLAGVYEQYF
CDR3nt: TGTGCCAGCAGCGATACGGGACTAGCGGGAGTTTACGAGCAGTACTTC
v_gene: TRBV28
len: 16
j_gene: TRBJ2-7
abundance: once
d_gene: TRBD2

CDR3aa: CASRRAGTGMDYGYTF
CDR3nt: TGTGCCAGCAGACGTGCGGGGACAGGGATGGACTATGGCTACACCTTC
v_gene: TRBV13
len: 16
j_gene: TRBJ1-2
abundance: .
d_gene: TRBD1

CDR3aa: CASSEEEGKGTEAFF
CDR3nt: TGTGCCAGCAGTGAAGAGGAGGGGAAGGGCACTGAAGCTTTCTTT
v_gene: TRBV2
len: 15
j_gene: TRBJ1-1
abundance: .
d_gene: .

CDR3aa: CASSLNFGTGHYNEQFF
CDR3nt: TGTGCCAGCAGCCTAAACTTCGGGACAGGACACTACAATGAGCAGTTCTTC
v_gene: TRBV3-1/TRBV3-2
len: 17
j_gene: TRBJ2-1
abundance: .
d_gene: TRBD1

CDR3aa: CASRGTFRRKLFF
CDR3nt: TGTGCCAGCAGGGGGACATTTCGCAGGAAGCTGTTTTTT
v_gene: TRBV12-3/TRBV12-4
len: 13
j_gene: TRBJ2-2
abundance: .
d_gene: .

CDR3aa: CASSSLRETQYF
CDR3nt: TGTGCCAGCAGTTCACTGAGAGAGACCCAGTACTTC
v_gene: TRBV6-2/TRBV6-3
len: 12
j_gene: TRBJ2-5
abundance: few
d_gene: .

CDR3aa: CASSLSGEAGELFF
CDR3nt: TGCGCCAGCAGCTTGTCAGGCGAAGCCGGGGAGCTGTTTTTT
v_gene: TRBV5-1
len: 14
j_gene: TRBJ2-2
abundance: .
d_gene: .

CDR3aa: CASSPSGSSYNEQFF
CDR3nt: TGTGCCAGCAGCCCAAGCGGGAGCTCCTACAATGAGCAGTTCTTC
v_gene: TRBV6-5
len: 15
j_gene: TRBJ2-1
abundance: .
d_gene: TRBD2

CDR3aa: CSGVGYPLSGIDEQFF
CDR3nt: TGCAGCGGGGTGGGCTACCCCTTATCGGGAATCGATGAGCAGTTCTTC
v_gene: TRBV29-1
len: 16
j_gene: TRBJ2-1
abundance: .
d_gene: .

CDR3aa: CASSKTSGFLYEQYF
CDR3nt: TGTGCCAGCAGTAAGACTAGCGGGTTTCTCTACGAGCAGTACTTC
v_gene: TRBV28
len: 15
j_gene: TRBJ2-7
abundance: .
d_gene: TRBD2

CDR3aa: CASSLYRNYGYTF
CDR3nt: TGCGCCAGCAGCTTGTACAGAAACTATGGCTACACCTTC
v_gene: TRBV5-1
len: 13
j_gene: TRBJ1-2
abundance: .
d_gene: .

CDR3aa: CASRSSGSYEQYF
CDR3nt: TGTGCCAGCAGGAGTAGCGGGTCCTACGAGCAGTACTTC
v_gene: TRBV6-5
len: 13
j_gene: TRBJ2-7
abundance: .
d_gene: TRBD2

CDR3aa: CASSLGPPTSPSSSGANVLTF
CDR3nt: TGTGCCAGCAGTTTAGGCCCTCCGACTAGTCCCAGTAGCTCTGGGGCCAACGTCCTGACTTTC
v_gene: TRBV27
len: 21
j_gene: TRBJ2-6
abundance: .
d_gene: .

CDR3aa: CSVVVGELFF
CDR3nt: TGCAGCGTTGTCGTCGGGGAGCTGTTTTTT
v_gene: TRBV29-1
len: 10
j_gene: TRBJ2-2
abundance: .
d_gene: .

CDR3aa: CASSEGGGDYYNEQFF
CDR3nt: TGTGCCAGCAGTGAAGGGGGGGGAGACTACTACAATGAGCAGTTCTTC
v_gene: TRBV6-1
len: 16
j_gene: TRBJ2-1
abundance: once
d_gene: TRBD2

CDR3aa: CASSPVGTGGTGELFF
CDR3nt: TGTGCCAGCTCGCCTGTCGGGACAGGGGGCACCGGGGAGCTGTTTTTT
v_gene: TRBV18
len: 16
j_gene: TRBJ2-2
abundance: .
d_gene: TRBD1

CDR3aa: CAWSTFGQGYYGYTF
CDR3nt: TGTGCCTGGAGTACATTTGGACAGGGCTACTATGGCTACACCTTC
v_gene: TRBV30
len: 15
j_gene: TRBJ1-2
abundance: once
d_gene: TRBD1